This section outlines one TCR beta chain sequence together with its context. The data were produced by immunoSEQ multiplex PCR, yet TCRdb's version contains in-frame clones alone and is incomplete. The sample yields 25,000 to 30,000 clones, about 83% seen once. This CDR3 contains 15 residues. The germline gives CDR1 SSHAT, CDR2 FNYEAQ (reference sequence). After removal of 6 bases from V and 7 bases from J, the junction contained 11 bases not matched to a gene. The sample comes from a study of blood T cell repertoires in COVID-19. Study-wide background: Researchers got acute and convalescent COVID-19 samples from the United States, Italy and Spain. T cells, B-cell-depleted T cells, or PBMCs provided the cDNA or gDNA that served as material.

Material: peripheral blood. The origin of this receptor is a man between 65 and 79 years old with acute or convalescent COVID-19. The chain has TRBV7-7 and TRBJ2-2; 7 bases match TRBD1. The CDR3 nucleotides are TGTGCCAGCAGTCCCACAGGGGAGATCGGCGGGGAGCTGTTTTTT. Residues: CASSPTGEIGGELFF.